The 28 T cell receptor beta chains below all came from one sample that was sequenced in a study of OX40 agonist ivuxolimab in advanced cancers. Here immunoSEQ multiplex PCR was the method, and the copy in TCRdb shows in-frame clones only, minus some. The sample carries around 50,000 clones, approximately 80% recorded once. Sequenced here: CD4+ or CD8+ T cells sorted from blood, sampled in a trial of the OX40 agonist ivuxolimab. The origin of the receptors is an adult with an advanced solid tumor such as melanoma, head and neck, liver or kidney cancer.

The chain uses TRBV2 and TRBJ2-1; 7 nucleotides agree with TRBD2. CDR3 length: 16 amino acids. Germline loops: CDR1 SNHLY, CDR2 FYNNEI. The ends lost 4 bases at V and 0 bases at J; junction bases unmatched: 6. The CDR3 sequence is CASSGGLGSSYNEQFF. CDR3 sequence (DNA): TGTGCCAGCAGTGGAGGACTAGGGAGCTCCTACAATGAGCAGTTCTTC.

The CDR3 nucleotides are TGTGCCAGTAGTGTTGGACTGGAAAACACCATATATTTT. Its protein product is CASSVGLENTIYF. The chain carries TRBV19 and TRBJ1-3, with D unclear. Germline CDR1 reads LNHDA; CDR2 reads SQIVND (reference sequence). CDR3 length: 13 amino acids. V was shortened by 5 bases and J by 6 bases, with 11 bases between the two germline ends.

This clone was seen once. The V call is TRBV5-1, the J call TRBJ2-7, with D perhaps matching TRBD2 (5 bases). Looked up from germline, CDR1 is SGHRS and CDR2 is YFSETQ. Between the trimmed V and J ends, which lost 0 bases and 3 bases, there was a span of 10 bases. The CDR3 totals 14 residues. The CDR3, as DNA: TGCGCCAGCAGCTTGGGTAAAGGGAGCTACGAGCAGTACTTC. It translates to CASSLGKGSYEQYF.

The chain has TRBV5-4 and TRBJ2-7, with 8 bases lining up with TRBD2. V lost 1 base, J lost 7 bases, and 7 bases stayed unmatched. The CDR3 is 14 residues long. Germline V gene sequence: CDR1 SGHNT, CDR2 YYREEE (reference sequence). DNA of the CDR3: TGTGCCAGCAGCTTGAGACGGGGGGGCTTTGAGCAGTACTTC. Translated, it gives CASSLRRGGFEQYF.

The genes are TRBV7-6 and TRBJ2-7; tentatively, D is TRBD2 (6 bases). The CDR3 has 16 residues. The ends were cut back, 5 bases at V and 6 bases at J, with 23 bases in the middle. Per the germline V gene, CDR1 is SGHVS and CDR2 is FNYEAQ. Here the CDR3 reads CASSPPVGEELGEQYF. The CDR3 DNA is TGTGCCAGCAGCCCGCCCGTCGGGGAGGAATTGGGCGAGCAGTACTTC.

The V gene is TRBV27, the J gene TRBJ2-3, with D maybe TRBD1 (6 bases). CDR1 MNHEY and CDR2 SMNVEV come from the germline V gene (reference sequence). Trimming took off 6 bases at V and 2 bases at J, with 15 bases between the two ends. The CDR3 extends over 15 amino acids. The CDR3 DNA is TGTGCCAGCAGGCCAACCGGGACATACACAGATACGCAGTATTTT. Amino acid sequence: CASRPTGTYTDTQYF.

This chain connects TRBV7-8 to TRBJ2-3; D perhaps matches TRBD2 (5 bases). The CDR3 runs 12 residues. The V and J ends lost 8 bases and 6 bases respectively, with 12 bases between them. The germline gives CDR1 SGHVS, CDR2 FQNEAQ. In DNA, the CDR3 is TGTGCCAGCGTCCCGTGGGAGGATACGCAGTATTTT. Amino acid sequence: CASVPWEDTQYF. Together with reference TRBV7-8 and TRBJ2-3, the CDR3 gives the full variable domain: GAGVSQSPRYKVAKRGQDVALRCDPISGHVSLFWYQQALGQGPEFLTYFQNEAQLDKSGLPSDRFFAERPEGSVSTLKIQRTQQEDSAVYLCASVPWEDTQYFGPGTRLTVL.

The CDR3 DNA reads TGTGCCAGTAGTATAACCGGAGCTAACTATGGCTACACCTTC. It yields the protein CASSITGANYGYTF. The chain recombines TRBV19 with TRBJ1-2, with unresolved D. V lost 2 bases to trimming and J lost 0 bases, with 7 bases between them. CDR3 size: 14 residues. Germline values: CDR1 LNHDA, CDR2 SQIVND (reference sequence).

There are a few counts of this clone. The V call is TRBV6-6, the J call TRBJ2-7; D perhaps matches TRBD1 (5 bases). This CDR3 is 13 amino acids long. Trimming took off 5 bases at V and 2 bases at J, with 10 bases between the two ends. CDR1 and CDR2 from the germline V gene are MNHNY and SVGAGI (reference sequence). In DNA, the CDR3 is TGTGCCAGCAGTGAGGCAGGGCCCTACGAGCAGTACTTC. Translated: CASSEAGPYEQYF.

The CDR3 DNA reads as TGTGCCAGCAGAACTAGCGGGGGTATTGGGCAGTTCTTC. It codes for CASRTSGGIGQFF. The chain links TRBV2 to TRBJ2-1; TRBD2 matches 11 bases. CDR1 is SNHLY and CDR2 is FYNNEI in the germline V gene. Losses at the gene ends were 6 bases for V and 12 bases for J; bases not matched to a gene: 7. The CDR3 contains 13 residues.

V gene TRBV19 combines with J gene TRBJ1-1; 12 nucleotides line up with TRBD1. The CDR3 is made up of 14 amino acids. The trim removed 5 bases at V and 10 bases at J, leaving 8 bases unmatched. Germline CDR1 is LNHDA and CDR2 is SQIVND (reference sequence). CDR3 sequence: CASSADRDRGRAFF. CDR3 sequence (DNA): TGTGCCAGTAGTGCCGACCGGGACAGGGGGCGAGCTTTCTTT. The whole variable domain, filled in from reference TRBV19 and TRBJ1-1, reads DGGITQSPKYLFRKEGQNVTLSCEQNLNHDAMYWYRQDPGQGLRLIYYSQIVNDFQKGDIAEGYSVSREKKESFPLTVTSAQKNPTAFYLCASSADRDRGRAFFGQGTRLTVV.

The chain carries TRBV2 and TRBJ2-2, with D perhaps TRBD2 (6 bases). Germline V CDR1 and CDR2: SNHLY, FYNNEI. V was trimmed by 6 bases and J by 2 bases, leaving 16 bases between them. CDR3 length: 16 amino acids. CDR3 in DNA: TGTGCCAGCAGGAGTGGGGGGAGCCGAAACACCGGGGAGCTGTTTTTT. Protein sequence: CASRSGGSRNTGELFF.

This chain joins TRBV6-5 and TRBJ1-2; 7 bases agree with TRBD1. Germline V gene data show CDR1 as MNHEY and CDR2 as SVGAGI. The CDR3 is 15 residues long. V dropped 5 bases and J dropped 8; count of bases not matched to a gene: 14. CDR3 DNA sequence: TGTGCCAGCAGTGCCCTTGTGGAGGGGGCGCGGGGCTACACCTTC. Its protein is CASSALVEGARGYTF.

V is TRBV15 and J is TRBJ2-3; tentative D call: TRBD2 (6 bases). V lost 4 bases, J lost 5 bases, and 13 bases lay in between. Germline CDR1 is LNHNV and CDR2 is YYDKDF (reference sequence). The CDR3 extends over 14 amino acids. The CDR3 coding sequence is TGTGCCACCAGCACTGGCGGGGTGGGAGATACGCAGTATTTT. Residues: CATSTGGVGDTQYF.

The rearrangement joins TRBV5-1 to TRBJ2-1, with 7 bases that match TRBD2. The junction had 14 bases not matched to a gene; V was cut back by 1 base and J by 7 bases. This CDR3 is built from 17 residues. Germline CDR1 and CDR2: SGHRS and YFSETQ. The CDR3 nucleotides read TGCGCCAGCAGCTTGATGCGGAATAGCGGGCGCCCAAATGAGCAGTTCTTC. Amino acids: CASSLMRNSGRPNEQFF. The full variable domain, with the rest looked up from reference TRBV5-1 and TRBJ2-1, is KAGVTQTPRYLIKTRGQQVTLSCSPISGHRSVSWYQQTPGQGLQFLFEYFSETQRNKGNFPGRFSGRQFSNSRSEMNVSTLELGDSALYLCASSLMRNSGRPNEQFFGPGTRLTVL.

V and J are TRBV27 and TRBJ2-7, with D perhaps matching TRBD2 (6 bases). Trimming took off 7 bases at V and 1 base at J, with 38 bases between the two ends. CDR3 length: 22 residues. Germline lookup yields CDR1 MNHEY and CDR2 SMNVEV (reference sequence). The CDR3 DNA sequence: TGTGCCAGCACCCTCCCCCCCCCAAACCGGGAGCCAGCCCCAAGACAGTCCTACGAGCAGTACTTC. This codes for CASTLPPPNREPAPRQSYEQYF.

This clone was seen once. The chain couples TRBV6-1 to TRBJ2-5; no reliable D call. Germline-derived CDR1 and CDR2 are MNHNS and SASEGT. CDR3 length: 13 residues. V was pared by 6 bases and J by 2 bases, with 10 bases between. The CDR3 DNA is TGTGCCAGCAGCGGCATATTACAAGAGACCCAGTACTTC. The encoded protein is CASSGILQETQYF.

This clone has only one observation. The V gene is TRBV6-1, the J gene TRBJ2-7; the match to TRBD1 covers 7 bases. Germline CDR1 and CDR2: MNHNS and SASEGT. The V gene end was trimmed by 5 bases and the J gene end by 3 bases; junction bases not matched to a gene: 4. The CDR3 has 13 amino acids. CDR3 amino acids: CASSQGQNYEQYF. In DNA form, the CDR3 reads TGTGCCAGCAGTCAGGGACAGAACTACGAGCAGTACTTC.

V and J are TRBV5-6 and TRBJ2-6; D remains ambiguous. V gave up 0 bases and J gave up 0 bases, with 7 bases separating them. This CDR3 is built from 16 residues. The V gene's germline CDR1 is SGHDT and CDR2 YYEEEE. CDR3 nucleotide sequence: TGTGCCAGCAGCTTGGCCGTCCTCTCTGGGGCCAACGTCCTGACTTTC. Its translation is CASSLAVLSGANVLTF.

The chain recombines TRBV9 with TRBJ2-3; 7 bases map to TRBD1. The J segment lost 1 base and the V segment lost 5 bases, leaving 7 bases of the junction unmatched. This CDR3 contains 15 residues. Germline V gene lookup returns CDR1 SGDLS and CDR2 YYNGEE. The CDR3 reads CASSPQGHRTDTQYF. CDR3 coding DNA: TGTGCCAGCAGTCCACAGGGGCACCGCACAGATACGCAGTATTTT.

The rearrangement uses TRBV5-1 and TRBJ1-5; D gene uncertain. V lost 0 bases and J 4 bases, leaving 5 bases between the germline ends. In germline, CDR1 is SGHRS, CDR2 YFSETQ. CDR3 length equals 13 residues. CDR3 DNA: TGCGCCAGCAGCTTGGACTATAATCAGCCCCAGCATTTT. Translating it yields CASSLDYNQPQHF.

The CDR3 here is CASSQGRQTGAKNIQYF. CDR3 DNA sequence: TGCGCCAGCAGCCAAGGCCGACAGACCGGCGCCAAAAACATTCAGTACTTC. The gene calls are TRBV4-1 and TRBJ2-4; possible D gene TRBD1, 5 bases. The CDR3 consists of 17 residues. The V gene lost 1 base and the J gene lost 1 base, with 14 bases spanning the gap. Germline CDR1 and CDR2: MGHRA and YSYEKL.

The rearrangement joins TRBV5-1 to TRBJ2-2, with D possibly matching TRBD2 (5 bases). The germline V gene encodes CDR1 SGHRS and CDR2 YFSETQ. The length of the CDR3 is 15 residues. V was pared by 3 bases and J by 7 bases, with 16 bases between. CDR3 protein: CASSSTRGSFGELFF. CDR3 coding DNA: TGCGCCAGCAGCTCGACGAGAGGGTCGTTCGGGGAGCTGTTTTTT. Full variable domain (missing parts from reference TRBV5-1 and TRBJ2-2): KAGVTQTPRYLIKTRGQQVTLSCSPISGHRSVSWYQQTPGQGLQFLFEYFSETQRNKGNFPGRFSGRQFSNSRSEMNVSTLELGDSALYLCASSSTRGSFGELFFGEGSRLTVL.

The genes are TRBV5-6 and TRBJ1-4; TRBD1 might be the D (5 bases). Germline V gene data show CDR1 as SGHDT and CDR2 as YYEEEE. The CDR3 covers 14 residues. Trimming took off 4 bases at V and 8 bases at J, with 15 bases between the two ends. CDR3 nucleotide sequence: TGTGCCAGCAGCCCCTCTGGGGCGGACGAAAAACTGTTTTTT. Its translation is CASSPSGADEKLFF. The variable domain in full, completed from reference TRBV5-6 and TRBJ1-4, reads DAGVTQSPTHLIKTRGQQVTLRCSPKSGHDTVSWYQQALGQGPQFIFQYYEEEERQRGNFPDRFSGHQFPNYSSELNVNALLLGDSALYLCASSPSGADEKLFFGSGTQLSVL.

The rearrangement joins TRBV9 to TRBJ2-5, with 9 bases that match TRBD1. With the DNA end fitting TRBJ2-7 better, the J assignment may be wrong. The CDR3 has 14 residues. Germline CDR1 SGDLS, CDR2 YYNGEE. CDR3 DNA sequence: TGTGCCAGCAGCAAAGGGACAGGGCGATACGAGCAGTACTTC. It encodes CASSKGTGRYEQYF.

The sample holds a few counts of this clone. The chain combines TRBV19 with TRBJ1-5; D is unresolved. V dropped 2 bases and J dropped 5 bases, with 10 bases sitting between them. The CDR3 covers 14 residues. Germline V CDR1 and CDR2: LNHDA, SQIVND (reference sequence). This chain's CDR3 is CASSISQPDQPQHF. CDR3 nucleotide sequence: TGTGCCAGTAGTATAAGTCAGCCGGATCAGCCCCAGCATTTT.

The chain uses TRBV11-3 and TRBJ1-2; TRBD1 is a possible D gene (5 bases). Germline-derived CDR1 and CDR2 are SGHNT and YENEEA. With 1 base removed from V and 4 bases from J, the gap between germline ends came to 13 bases. The CDR3 has 15 amino acids. CDR3: CASSLGVGTSYGYTF. CDR3 in DNA: TGTGCCAGCAGCTTAGGAGTCGGGACGTCCTATGGCTACACCTTC.

The CDR3 spells CSIFSGTGNEKLFF. CDR3 nucleotides: TGCAGCATTTTTAGCGGGACAGGGAATGAAAAACTGTTTTTT. This sequence joins TRBV29-1 and TRBJ1-4; 9 bases agree with TRBD1. Germline loops: CDR1 SQVTM, CDR2 ANQGSEA. The CDR3 runs to 14 residues. The junction had 9 bases not matched to a gene; V was cut back by 8 bases and J by 5 bases.